The next 32 T cell receptor delta chains were all read from a single sample in a study of γδ T cells in repeated Plasmodium falciparum infection (dated by TCRdb to the early 2020s). Library construction relied on multiplex PCR. The instrument given in TCRdb is Illumina MiSeq. With CATT, TCRdb called clones again from the public reads; duplicate DNA rows were later joined. The sample table holds around 49,000 delta-chain clones, of which about 2% were seen once. Clones ranked in the top ten supply roughly a quarter of the sample. For bulk TCR repertoire analysis, Vgamma9/Vdelta2+ and Vdelta2-negative gammadelta T cell populations were isolated by flow sorting from peripheral blood mononuclear cells. Sequencing input: gamma-delta T cells from blood. The receptors stem from a pool of human donors (malaria-infected and uninfected, not separated).

The table lists this clone with a few counts. This DNA's translation differs at residue 11 from TCRdb's protein, which comes from a much larger clone; a read error is likely, and the protein shown is translated from the DNA. The chain employs TRDV1 and TRDJ2; 8 bases fit TRDD3. No J gene was available from TCRdb, and it was assigned here by a germline match of the DNA. Germline CDR1 reads TSWWSYY; CDR2 reads QGS. J gave up 7 bases and V 1 base, and 8 bases lay outside the gene matches. The CDR3 extends over 16 amino acids. For the CDR3, the DNA is TGTGCTCTTGGGGAACGAGGGATACGTTTAGTAGCACAACTCTTCTTT. It codes for CALGERGIRLVAQLFF.

In this sample, this clone turned up a few times. This DNA translates differently at residue 18 from the TCRdb protein, which is that of a much larger clone; a read error is likely, and the protein shown is the DNA's own translation. The chain has TRAV38-2/DV8 and TRDJ1; 12 bases are shared with TRDD3. The J gene is absent in TCRdb and was assigned here via DNA matching to germline. This CDR3 has 24 residues. Looked up from germline, CDR1 is TSESDYY and CDR2 is QEAYKQQN. Losses at the gene ends were 1 base for V and 1 base for J; bases not matched to a gene: 26. CDR3: CAYRSFEYFQATYWGIPTTDKLIF. The CDR3 nucleotides read TGTGCTTATAGGAGCTTCGAATACTTCCAAGCTACGTACTGGGGGATACCGACCACCGATAAACTCATCTTT.

This clone was counted only a few times. For this DNA, TCRdb reports the protein of a much larger clone, which diverges at residue 20, most likely from a read error; the protein presented here is translated directly from the DNA. This rearrangement joins TRDV1 to TRDJ1; 10 nucleotides agree with TRDD3. Matching the DNA to germline supplied the J gene, which TCRdb does not give. Germline V gene data show CDR1 as TSWWSYY and CDR2 as QGS. CDR3 size: 23 residues. The CDR3 nucleotides read TGTGCTCTTGGGGTTGACGTCTTCCTACCGGGGGGATACGCGGGCATCGGCACCGATGAACTCATCTTT. This sequence encodes CALGVDVFLPGGYAGIGTDELIF.

With regard to this clone: The amino acid sequence in TCRdb belongs to a much larger clone and departs from this DNA's translation at residue 5, likely a sequencing read error; the sequence shown is translated from the DNA. The chain links TRDV1 to TRDJ1; 10 bases fit TRDD3. Assignment of the J gene here rests on matching the DNA to germline, because TCRdb gives none. The CDR3 sequence is 20 residues long. V lost 4 bases to trimming and J lost 0 bases; unmatched junction nucleotides: 17. CDR1 and CDR2 (germline): TSWWSYY, QGS. The CDR3, as DNA: TGTGCTCTTGGGGGTCAAAGTCGATACTGGGGGATTCCGTACACCGATAAACTCATCTTT. It specifies CALGGQSRYWGIPYTDKLIF.

Comment on this clone: It differs at one base from a far larger clone, so likely a read error. The sample contains more than one DNA sequence encoding this CDR3. V is TRDV1 and J is TRDJ2; D perhaps matches TRDD3 (6 bases). TCRdb does not report a J gene; here it was assigned by matching the DNA to germline references. V was cut by 2 bases and J by 0 bases, with 28 bases left in between. From germline, CDR1 is TSWWSYY and CDR2 QGS. The CDR3 runs 22 residues. CDR3 region: CALGEGRLPWGDTHSLTAQLFF. The CDR3 DNA reads TGTGCTCTTGGGGAAGGGCGACTCCCTTGGGGGGACACGCATTCTTTGACAGCACAACTCTTCTTT.

This clone has just a few counts. This probably arose from a read error, given a far larger clone one base away. Other DNA sequences within the sample encode an identical CDR3. The chain employs TRDV1 and TRDJ1, with TRDD3 matching over 12 bases. In the absence of a J gene in TCRdb, the DNA was matched to germline to assign it here. This CDR3 is 21 amino acids long. From germline, CDR1 is TSWWSYY and CDR2 QGS. In DNA form, the CDR3 reads TGTGCCCTTGGGGACGAAGGGCGTAAATACTGGGGGATACTCGACGGCGATAAACTCATCTTT. This encodes CALGDEGRKYWGILDGDKLIF.

The J gene is TRDJ1, the V gene TRDV1, with 13 bases lining up with TRDD3. The J gene was not available in TCRdb and was assigned here by matching the DNA to germline segments. Germline V gene sequence: CDR1 TSWWSYY, CDR2 QGS. The CDR3 has 23 residues. Losses at the gene ends were 0 bases for V and 2 bases for J; bases not matched to a gene: 21. This chain's CDR3 is CALGELGARSYWGIRVKTDKLIF. The CDR3 DNA reads as TGTGCTCTTGGGGAACTTGGGGCTAGATCGTACTGGGGGATACGCGTTAAGACCGATAAACTCATCTTT.

In this sample, this clone turned up a few times. The mismatch at residue 14 between this DNA's translation and the TCRdb protein of a much larger clone likely reflects a read error; the protein shown is translated from the DNA. The J gene went uncalled, whereas the V gene is TRDV3; TRDD3 reflects the table's D call only, with no check against the DNA. Germline CDR1 is TVYSNPD and CDR2 is GDNSRS (reference sequence). The CDR3 loop spans 16 amino acids. In DNA form, the CDR3 reads TGTGCCTTCTTCTCAACTGGGGGATACGCCGGAGGTAAACCCATCTTT. The encoded protein is CAFFSTGGYAGGKPIF.

The sample holds a few counts of this clone. The mismatch at residue 19 between this DNA's translation and the TCRdb protein of a much larger clone likely reflects a read error; the protein shown is translated from the DNA. The V and J genes are TRDV2 and TRDJ1; TRDD3 aligns across 8 bases. The J gene was missing in TCRdb and was found by matching the end of the DNA to germline. Germline assignment: CDR1 GEAIGNYY and CDR2 EKD. The CDR3 covers 23 residues. CDR3 DNA: TGTGCCTGTGACACCCTCCCGACTCCTGGGGGACGCGGCCGGCCGACCAACACCGGTAAACTCATCTTT. Its translation is CACDTLPTPGGRGRPTNTGKLIF.

The rearrangement links TRDV3 to TRDJ1; 11 nucleotides line up with TRDD3. The J gene, absent from TCRdb, was called here by matching the DNA to germline. This CDR3 region has 21 residues. Germline lookup yields CDR1 TVYSNPD and CDR2 GDNSRS (reference sequence). Trimming took 2 bases from V and 2 from J; bases not matched to a gene: 25. CDR3 region: CAFRAYATYWGISWRTDKLIF. The CDR3, as DNA: TGTGCCTTTCGGGCCTACGCGACGTACTGGGGGATATCGTGGAGGACCGATAAACTCATCTTT.

This clone was counted many times. The chain carries TRDV1 and TRDJ1, with D perhaps matching TRDD3 (7 bases). Germline CDR1 reads TSWWSYY; CDR2 reads QGS. CDR3 length: 22 amino acids. Trimming took 1 base from V and 0 from J, leaving 30 bases between them. In nucleotides, the CDR3 is TGTGCTCTTGGGGAACGGTCTTCCTTATTCTGGGGGTCCTCTCCCCACACCGATAAACTCATCTTT. Its translation is CALGERSSLFWGSSPHTDKLIF.

As for this clone: One base separates it from a far larger clone, so it is likely a read error. Other DNA sequences in this specimen translate into the identical CDR3. This chain connects TRDV1 to TRDJ2; 10 bases match TRDD3. Here the J gene came from matching the DNA to germline, since TCRdb omits it. The CDR3 totals 20 residues. Trimming at V came to 3 bases and at J to 1 base, leaving 14 bases not matched to a gene. The V gene's germline CDR1 is TSWWSYY and CDR2 QGS. This CDR3 reads CALGERTWDWGMGLTAQLFF. CDR3 nucleotides: TGTGCTCTTGGGGAGCGGACCTGGGACTGGGGGATGGGTTTGACAGCACAACTCTTCTTT.

Note on this clone: This DNA translates differently at residue 4 from the TCRdb protein, which is that of a much larger clone; a read error is likely, and the protein shown is the DNA's own translation. The chain combines TRAV38-2/DV8 with TRDJ1, with TRDD3 as a possible D gene (6 bases). This CDR3 is built from 20 residues. Looked up from germline, CDR1 is TSESDYY and CDR2 is QEAYKQQN. The CDR3 sequence: CAYKSGTAFRVGDRRDKLIF. The CDR3 DNA sequence: TGTGCTTATAAGAGCGGCACTGCTTTCCGAGTCGGGGATCGCAGGGATAAACTCATCTTT.

There are a few counts of this clone. The translation of this DNA and the TCRdb protein of a much larger clone differ at residue 17, probably owing to a read error; the protein shown here is translated from the DNA. The rearrangement uses TRDV3 and TRDJ1; 13 positions match TRDD3. The J gene, missing from TCRdb, was assigned here through DNA to germline matching. This CDR3 spans 24 amino acids. J lost 0 bases, V lost 2 bases, and 30 bases had no gene match. Germline CDR1 reads TVYSNPD; CDR2 reads GDNSRS (reference sequence). For the CDR3, the DNA is TGTGCCTTTGTCATCGCTCCGAAACTATCTACTGGGGGATACGGGCCTTTCTACACCGATAAACTCATCTTT. As protein: CAFVIAPKLSTGGYGPFYTDKLIF.

A word on this clone: TCRdb attributes to this sequence the protein of a much larger clone, which differs from the DNA translation at residue 17; a read error is likely, and the protein displayed is translated from the DNA. The gene calls are TRDV1 and TRDJ1, with 10 nucleotides matching TRDD3. TCRdb leaves out the J gene; it was filled in here by matching the DNA to germline. Losses at the gene ends were 0 bases for V and 8 bases for J; bases not matched to a gene: 24. CDR3 length equals 21 residues. Germline-derived CDR1 and CDR2 are TSWWSYY and QGS. CDR3 in amino acids: CALGELCWVCTRTGGLEKLIF. The CDR3 nucleotides read TGTGCTCTTGGGGAACTATGTTGGGTATGTACGCGTACTGGGGGATTGGAGAAACTCATCTTT.

This clone was seen many times. A far larger clone lies a single base away; this is likely a read error. Other DNA sequences of this sample code for an identical CDR3. This chain connects TRDV3 to TRDJ1, with TRDD3 matching 9 bases. The J gene is not listed in TCRdb, so it was assigned here from a DNA match to germline. Germline V CDR1 and CDR2: TVYSNPD, GDNSRS (reference sequence). The CDR3 totals 23 residues. The CDR3 DNA sequence: TGTGCTTCCCTCAGTACTGGGGGACAGACGGCGAAAGTGGGGGTGAGATACACCGATAAACTCATCTTT. It codes for CASLSTGGQTAKVGVRYTDKLIF.

This clone occurred a few times. The protein TCRdb lists belongs to a much larger clone and differs from this DNA's translation at residue 7, which points to a read error; the protein shown is made from the DNA. This chain connects TRDV1 to TRDJ1; 12 bases fit TRDD3. The J gene, not given by TCRdb, was assigned here from a germline match of the nucleotide sequence. Per the germline V gene, CDR1 is TSWWSYY and CDR2 is QGS. V shed 1 base and J 2 bases; nucleotides not matched to a gene: 20. The CDR3 totals 22 residues. The CDR3 is CALGEPVPTIFLGDTWTDKLIF. DNA for the CDR3: TGTGCTCTTGGGGAACCCGTTCCTACGATATTTCTGGGGGATACGTGGACCGATAAACTCATCTTT.

This clone was counted a few times. TCRdb's protein for this DNA is that of a much larger clone and differs from the translation at residue 9, likely a read error; the protein shown is the DNA translation. The gene calls are TRDV1 and TRDJ1; TRDD3 matches at 10 bases. Since TCRdb gives no J gene, matching the DNA to germline was used here to assign it. V gave up 0 bases and J gave up 0 bases; unmatched junction bases: 34. Germline V gene sequence: CDR1 TSWWSYY, CDR2 QGS. This CDR3 is 27 amino acids long. The CDR3 DNA reads as TGTGCTCTTGGGGAACTCTCCTGTGCGCGACACTTTCGGGGACTACTGGGGGATCCGCGGTACACCGATAAACTCATCTTT. This codes for CALGELSCARHFRGLLGDPRYTDKLIF.

This clone has a count of ten or more. TCRdb pairs this DNA with a much larger clone's protein that differs at residue 6, likely a read error; the protein shown was translated from the DNA. This rearrangement joins TRDV1 to TRDJ1; TRDD3 aligns across 11 bases. The J gene was not available in TCRdb and was assigned here by matching the DNA to germline segments. The CDR3 runs to 18 residues. Germline CDR1 reads TSWWSYY; CDR2 reads QGS. CDR3 sequence: CALGKLYWGIAGTDKLIF. Here the CDR3 DNA reads TGTGCTCTTGGGAAACTGTACTGGGGGATAGCGGGCACCGATAAACTCATCTTT.

This clone occurred many times. Other DNA variants within this sample encode the same CDR3. Written as DNA, the CDR3 is TGTGCTCTTGGTTCGGCCTTATACACCGATAAACTCATCTTT. As protein: CALGSALYTDKLIF. The chain carries TRDV1 and TRDJ1, with D unclear. V was cut by 6 bases and J by 0 bases, with 11 bases left in between. The CDR3 sequence is 14 residues long. CDR1 is TSWWSYY and CDR2 is QGS in the germline V gene.

This clone has a handful of counts. TCRdb's protein, taken from a much larger clone, differs from this DNA's translation at residue 8, likely owing to a read error; the protein displayed comes from the DNA. The chain joins TRDV2 to TRDJ1; the match to TRDD3 covers 9 bases. Because TCRdb records no J gene, it was assigned here through a match of the DNA to germline. After removal of 0 bases from V and 2 bases from J, the junction contained 18 bases not matched to a gene. This CDR3 has 20 amino acids. Per the germline V gene, CDR1 is GEAIGNYY and CDR2 is EKD. CDR3: CACDTEEARGYEGVTDKLIF. CDR3 DNA sequence: TGTGCCTGTGACACCGAGGAAGCACGGGGATACGAGGGGGTTACCGATAAACTCATCTTT.

A few counts support this clone. One base separates it from a far larger clone, so it is likely a read error. The same CDR3 also results from other DNA sequences found in this sample. V is TRDV1 and J is TRDJ1, with 7 bases that match TRDD3. The V and J ends lost 4 bases and 8 bases, in that order; junction bases with no gene match: 16. The CDR3 loop spans 16 amino acids. Germline CDR1 reads TSWWSYY; CDR2 reads QGS. CDR3 protein: CALGGWGSWKGYKLIF. In DNA, the CDR3 is TGTGCTCTTGGGGGATGGGGGTCCTGGAAGGGATACAAACTCATCTTT.

As concerns this clone: The mismatch at residue 10 between this DNA's translation and the TCRdb protein of a much larger clone likely reflects a read error; the protein shown is translated from the DNA. This rearrangement joins TRDV2 to TRDJ1; D not certain. The J gene is absent in TCRdb and was assigned here via DNA matching to germline. The ends were cut back, 0 bases at V and 3 bases at J, with 13 bases in the middle. The CDR3 runs 15 residues. The germline V gene has CDR1 GEAIGNYY and CDR2 EKD. The CDR3 sequence is CACDTVQRNSDKLIF. As DNA, the CDR3 is TGTGCCTGTGACACCGTCCAGCGTAACTCCGATAAACTCATCTTT.

Comment on this clone: TCRdb records a much larger clone's protein for this DNA, with a difference at residue 14 that likely arises from a read error; the protein given is the translation of the DNA. This chain connects TRDV1 to TRDJ1; 8 positions match TRDD3. TCRdb does not report a J gene; here it was assigned by matching the DNA to germline references. This CDR3 is 21 amino acids long. CDR1 and CDR2 from the germline V gene are TSWWSYY and QGS. V lost 1 base, J lost 0 bases, and 19 bases stayed unmatched. CDR3 sequence (DNA): TGTGCTCTTGGGGAACGGGCCCTCCCCTCTTACTGGGGGTTCTACACCGATAAACTCATCTTT. Encoded protein: CALGERALPSYWGFYTDKLIF.

This clone was detected only a few times. A read error likely explains why the TCRdb protein, taken from a much larger clone, differs from this DNA's translation at residue 10; the protein shown is translated from the DNA. V and J are TRDV1 and TRDJ1, with 8 bases identical to TRDD3. The J gene, missing from TCRdb, was assigned here through DNA to germline matching. In germline, CDR1 is TSWWSYY, CDR2 QGS. Trimming took 0 bases from V and 0 from J; bases not matched to a gene: 27. The CDR3 sequence is 24 residues long. The CDR3 sequence: CALGELCASPYWGSYGWYTDKLIF. The CDR3 coding sequence is TGTGCTCTTGGGGAACTTTGTGCTTCCCCCTACTGGGGGTCATACGGGTGGTACACCGATAAACTCATCTTT.

This clone has just a few counts. The TCRdb protein, from a much larger clone, departs from this DNA's translation at residue 5, likely by read error; the protein shown derives from the DNA. V and J are TRDV2 and TRDJ1, with D tentatively TRDD3 (6 bases). The J gene was missing in TCRdb and was found by matching the end of the DNA to germline. Trimming pared 2 bases from V and 4 bases from J, leaving 13 bases between. Per germline, CDR1 GEAIGNYY and CDR2 EKD. The CDR3 sequence is 14 residues long. This CDR3 is CACDIVGIGDKLIF. As DNA, the CDR3 is TGTGCCTGTGACATCGTGGGGATCGGCGATAAACTCATCTTT.

As for this clone: For this DNA, TCRdb reports the protein of a much larger clone, which diverges at residue 21, most likely from a read error; the protein presented here is translated directly from the DNA. This chain links TRDV1 with TRDJ1; TRDD3 matches at 8 bases. TCRdb carries no J gene annotation; the J gene was assigned here by matching the DNA with germline. The CDR3 length is 24 residues. The germline V gene encodes CDR1 TSWWSYY and CDR2 QGS. CDR3 in amino acids: CALGELRVFTWAGWGYRLTDILIF. CDR3 bases: TGTGCTCTTGGGGAACTTAGAGTCTTCACCTGGGCAGGATGGGGATACAGGCTCACCGATATACTCATCTTT.

This clone occurred a few times. This is likely an artifact of a read error, given a far larger clone one base away. The same CDR3 is also encoded by other DNA sequences in this sample. The chain carries TRDV1 and TRDJ1, with 10 bases matching TRDD3. TCRdb records no J gene; here it was assigned by comparing the DNA to germline. The CDR3 consists of 23 residues. Trimming removed 3 bases from V and 0 bases from J; junction bases left unmatched: 25. The germline V gene encodes CDR1 TSWWSYY and CDR2 QGS. CDR3 nucleotide sequence: TGTGCTCTTGGGGAGTTGCTTCCCGCGCGAGGGAGAGGGGGGATACGCGACACCGATAAACTCATCTTT. It codes for CALGELLPARGRGGIRDTDKLIF.

As for this clone: The protein TCRdb lists belongs to a much larger clone and differs from this DNA's translation at residue 10, which points to a read error; the protein shown is made from the DNA. The rearrangement uses TRDV1 and TRDJ1, with 10 bases that match TRDD3. TCRdb gives no J gene; it was assigned here by matching the DNA to germline. Trimming took 0 bases from V and 0 from J; bases not matched to a gene: 31. The CDR3 spans 26 residues. Germline V CDR1 and CDR2: TSWWSYY, QGS. CDR3 region: CALGELVLPILGDYHPFGPYTDKLIF. The CDR3 DNA reads TGTGCTCTTGGGGAACTGGTCCTCCCTATACTGGGGGATTACCACCCCTTCGGTCCTTACACCGATAAACTCATCTTT.

This clone was counted ten times or more. V and J are TRDV2 and TRDJ1; the match to TRDD3 covers 11 bases. V was pared by 3 bases and J by 0 bases, with 8 bases of the junction left unmatched. Germline V gene data show CDR1 as GEAIGNYY and CDR2 as EKD. CDR3 length: 17 residues. The CDR3 DNA reads as TGTGCCTGTGACCCTCTGGGGGATACCCCTTACACCGATAAACTCATCTTT. It codes for CACDPLGDTPYTDKLIF.

With regard to this clone: TCRdb lists the protein of a much larger clone for this DNA, which differs at residue 5, so this is likely a read error; the protein given here is translated from the DNA itself. The rearrangement joins TRDV2 to TRDJ1, with D possibly being TRDD3 (5 bases). TCRdb does not report a J gene; here it was assigned by matching the DNA to germline references. V lost 3 bases, J lost 3 bases, and 13 bases lay in between. Germline V lookup: CDR1 GEAIGNYY, CDR2 EKD. The CDR3 length is 14 residues. CDR3 in DNA: TGTGCCTGTGACGCCTTGGGGCTCGCCGATAAACTCATCTTT. Translation gives CACDALGLADKLIF.

A note on this clone: The protein TCRdb gives is from a much larger clone and does not agree with this DNA's translation at residue 16, likely a read error; the protein shown here comes from the DNA. The gene calls are TRDV3 and TRDJ1; D may be TRDD2 or TRDD3 (9 bases each). The J gene was not available in TCRdb and was assigned here by matching the DNA to germline segments. Germline CDR1 is TVYSNPD and CDR2 is GDNSRS (reference sequence). The CDR3 sequence is 20 residues long. The CDR3 protein is CAFRILPTRGYGGYTAKLIF. The CDR3 DNA sequence: TGTGCCTTTAGAATCCTTCCTACGAGGGGATACGGGGGGTACACCGCTAAACTCATCTTT.